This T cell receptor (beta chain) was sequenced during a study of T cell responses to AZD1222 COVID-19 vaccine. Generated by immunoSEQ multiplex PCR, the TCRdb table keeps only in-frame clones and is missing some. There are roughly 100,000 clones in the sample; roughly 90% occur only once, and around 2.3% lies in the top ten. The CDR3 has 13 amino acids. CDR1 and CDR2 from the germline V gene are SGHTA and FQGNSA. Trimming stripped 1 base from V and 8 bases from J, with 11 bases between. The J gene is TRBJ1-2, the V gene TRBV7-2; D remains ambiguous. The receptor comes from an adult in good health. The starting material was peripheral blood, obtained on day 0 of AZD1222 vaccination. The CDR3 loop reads CASSLGRPAGYTF. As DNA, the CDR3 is TGTGCCAGCAGCTTAGGGCGTCCTGCGGGCTACACCTTC. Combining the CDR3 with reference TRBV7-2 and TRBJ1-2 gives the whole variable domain GAGVSQSPSNKVTEKGKDVELRCDPISGHTALYWYRQSLGQGLEFLIYFQGNSAPDKSGLPSDRFSAERTGGSVSTLTIQRTQQEDSAVYLCASSLGRPAGYTFGSGTRLTVV.